These 14 T cell receptor beta chains were all obtained from the same sample, sequenced in a study of CD8 T cells in ankylosing spondylitis. MiXCR, applied by TCRdb to the 5' RACE reads, yields one record per CDR3 protein. The sample comprises tens of thousands of distinct CDR3 sequences, roughly 29% of which are singletons, and over 40% rests with the top ten. Material: synovial fluid, either unsorted or a sorted T cell fraction (not recorded which). The source is a male donor with ankylosing spondylitis.

V gene TRBV7-9 combines with J gene TRBJ2-7, with D maybe TRBD2 (7 bases). Germline CDR1 is SEHNR and CDR2 is FQNEAQ (reference sequence). Trimming took 7 bases from V and 3 from J, leaving 19 bases between them. CDR3 length: 15 amino acids. CDR3 bases: TGTGCCAGCAACCGGGGGGACACCGAAGACTACGAGCAGTACTTC. Its translation: CASNRGDTEDYEQYF.

This chain connects TRBV5-5 to TRBJ1-5; D might be TRBD1 (5 bases). The CDR3 totals 16 residues. V was trimmed by 0 bases and J by 2 bases, leaving 12 bases between them. Per germline, CDR1 SGHKS and CDR2 YYEKEE (reference sequence). The CDR3 region has the DNA TGTGCCAGCAGCTTGGAGGCCGGGGCTGGCAATCAGCCCCAGCATTTT. Residues: CASSLEAGAGNQPQHF.

The table lists this clonotype with many counts. V and J are TRBV2 and TRBJ2-7, with 7 bases matching TRBD1. Germline V CDR1 and CDR2: SNHLY, FYNNEI. The J segment lost 2 bases and the V segment lost 6 bases, leaving 4 bases of the junction unmatched. The CDR3 length is 13 residues. CDR3 nucleotide sequence: TGTGCCAGCAGAACAGGGGTCCCCTACGAGCAGTACTTC. Amino acid sequence: CASRTGVPYEQYF.

The sample holds a few counts of this clonotype. This chain joins TRBV12-3 or TRBV12-4 and TRBJ2-7, with D possibly TRBD2 on 5 matching bases. The length of the CDR3 is 13 residues. V was pared by 5 bases and J by 6 bases, with 14 bases between. The CDR3 nucleotides are TGTGCCAGCAGTCCCGAGGCTGCGGGCGAGCAGTACGTC. Amino acids: CASSPEAAGEQYV.

This clonotype is medium-sized. The CDR3 is CASTLDLSSYNEQFF. Written as DNA, the CDR3 is TGTGCCAGCACTTTAGACTTGAGCTCCTACAATGAGCAGTTCTTC. J is TRBJ2-1 and V is TRBV6-1, with no clear D. CDR1 and CDR2 from the germline V gene are MNHNS and SASEGT. The CDR3 loop spans 15 amino acids. Trimming pared 7 bases from V and 0 bases from J, leaving 13 bases between.

This rearrangement joins TRBV7-6 to TRBJ2-5; 10 nucleotides line up with TRBD2. V dropped 5 bases and J dropped 5; count of bases not matched to a gene: 8. In germline, CDR1 is SGHVS, CDR2 FNYEAQ. The CDR3 is 15 amino acids. This chain's CDR3 is CASSLGSGRRETQYF. The CDR3 coding sequence is TGTGCCAGCAGCCTCGGTAGCGGGAGGCGGGAGACCCAGTACTTC.

The rearrangement links TRBV12-3 or TRBV12-4 to TRBJ1-2; D is perhaps TRBD1 (6 bases). Trimming took 7 bases from V and 6 from J, leaving 24 bases between them. This CDR3 region has 16 residues. The CDR3 DNA is TGTGCCAGCACCCACTTCCACAGGGTCCCCGATGATGGCTACACCTTC. Protein product: CASTHFHRVPDDGYTF.

The chain uses TRBV4-2 and TRBJ2-1; 13 nucleotides match TRBD2. Germline V gene lookup returns CDR1 LGHNA and CDR2 YNFKEQ. Losses at the gene ends were 6 bases for V and 2 bases for J; bases not matched to a gene: 1. This CDR3 contains 15 residues. The DNA for the CDR3 is TGTGCCAGCAGTGGGACTAGCGGGGCCTACAATGAGCAGTTCTTC. Translating it yields CASSGTSGAYNEQFF.

The rearrangement uses TRBV7-6 and TRBJ1-1, with D unclear. CDR1 SGHVS and CDR2 FNYEAQ come from the germline V gene. The V gene lost 5 bases and the J gene lost 6 bases, with 19 bases spanning the gap. The CDR3 runs to 15 residues. The CDR3 sequence is CASSRRPLGTAEAFF. Written as DNA, the CDR3 is TGTGCCAGCAGCCGCCGACCGTTAGGCACCGCTGAAGCTTTCTTT.

This clonotype was observed at least ten times. The chain has TRBV15 and TRBJ2-3; tentatively, D is TRBD2 (6 bases). The CDR3 sequence is 18 residues long. Trimming stripped 0 bases from V and 7 bases from J, with 23 bases between. The germline CDR1 and CDR2 sequences are LNHNV and YYDKDF (reference sequence). This CDR3 is CATSRDWEAAGTSNTQYF. In DNA, the CDR3 is TGTGCCACCAGCAGAGATTGGGAGGCGGCAGGGACGTCGAATACGCAGTATTTT.

This clonotype was seen a few times. The chain uses TRBV25-1 and TRBJ1-2, with TRBD1 as a possible D gene (6 bases). Germline loops: CDR1 MGHDK, CDR2 SYGVNS. The germline V and J ends were trimmed by 1 base and 7 bases, with 13 bases remaining between them. This CDR3 is built from 14 residues. The CDR3 is CASSEFGDIFGYTF. CDR3 in DNA: TGTGCCAGCAGTGAATTTGGGGACATTTTTGGCTACACCTTC.

This sequence joins TRBV28 and TRBJ2-4; 9 bases agree with TRBD2. The CDR3 has 14 amino acids. V lost 5 bases to trimming and J lost 4 bases; unmatched junction nucleotides: 3. Per the germline V gene, CDR1 is MDHEN and CDR2 is SYDVKM. The CDR3 protein is CASSTTSGKNIQYF. CDR3 coding DNA: TGTGCCAGCAGTACAACTAGCGGGAAAAACATTCAGTACTTC.

This clonotype was picked up a small number of times. The chain links TRBV13 to TRBJ1-3, with D perhaps TRBD1 (5 bases). The V end was cut by 4 bases, the J end by 4 bases, with 20 bases between. CDR3 size: 17 residues. CDR1 is PRHDT and CDR2 is FYEKMQ in the germline V gene (reference sequence). The CDR3, as DNA: TGTGCCAGCAGCTCAGAACTTTGGGGCTCTGAAGGAAACACCATATATTTT. The encoded protein is CASSSELWGSEGNTIYF.

This clonotype was recorded a few times. V usage is TRBV12-3 or TRBV12-4 and J usage is TRBJ2-3, with 11 bases fitting TRBD2. V lost 7 bases to trimming and J lost 5 bases; unmatched junction nucleotides: 8. This CDR3 is built from 15 residues. CDR3 in DNA: TGTGCCAGCACCCTGACTAGCGGGGCGCGAGATACGCAGTATTTT. Protein product: CASTLTSGARDTQYF.